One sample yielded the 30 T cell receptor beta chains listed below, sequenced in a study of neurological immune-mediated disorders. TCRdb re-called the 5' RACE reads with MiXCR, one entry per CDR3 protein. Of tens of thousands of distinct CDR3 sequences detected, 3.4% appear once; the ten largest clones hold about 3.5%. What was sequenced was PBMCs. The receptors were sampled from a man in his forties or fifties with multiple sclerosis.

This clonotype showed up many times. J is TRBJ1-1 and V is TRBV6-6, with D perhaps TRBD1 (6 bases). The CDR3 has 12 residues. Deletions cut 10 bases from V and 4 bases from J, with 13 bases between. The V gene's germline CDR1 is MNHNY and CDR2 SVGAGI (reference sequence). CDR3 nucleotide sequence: TGTGCCACTAAGGGGGTGAGCACTGAAGCTTTCTTT. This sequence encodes CATKGVSTEAFF.

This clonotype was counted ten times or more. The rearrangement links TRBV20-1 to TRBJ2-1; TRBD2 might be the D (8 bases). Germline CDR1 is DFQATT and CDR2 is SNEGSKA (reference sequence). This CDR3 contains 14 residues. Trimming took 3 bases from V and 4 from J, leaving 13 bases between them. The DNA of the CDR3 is TGCAGTGCTAGGGGACAGCGGGGGTACAATGAGCAGTTCTTC. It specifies CSARGQRGYNEQFF.

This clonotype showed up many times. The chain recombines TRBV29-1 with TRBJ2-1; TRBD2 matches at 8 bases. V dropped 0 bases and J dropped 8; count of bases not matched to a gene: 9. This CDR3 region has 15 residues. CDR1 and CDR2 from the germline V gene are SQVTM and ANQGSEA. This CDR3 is CSVEDPGGNLDEQFF. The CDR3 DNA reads TGCAGCGTTGAAGATCCGGGGGGGAATCTGGATGAGCAGTTCTTC.

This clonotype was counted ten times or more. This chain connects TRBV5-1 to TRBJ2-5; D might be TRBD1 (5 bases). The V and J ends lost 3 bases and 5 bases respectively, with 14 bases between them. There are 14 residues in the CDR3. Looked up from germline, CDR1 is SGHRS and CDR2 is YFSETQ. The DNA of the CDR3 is TGCGCCAGCAGCTCAAACAGGATGTGGGAGACCCAGTACTTC. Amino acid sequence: CASSSNRMWETQYF.

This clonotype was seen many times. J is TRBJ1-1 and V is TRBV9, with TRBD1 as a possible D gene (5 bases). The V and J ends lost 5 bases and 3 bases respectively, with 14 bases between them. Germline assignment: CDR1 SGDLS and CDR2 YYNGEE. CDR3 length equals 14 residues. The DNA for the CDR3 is TGTGCCAGCAGTACCCTCGTGGGGGACACTGAAGCTTTCTTT. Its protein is CASSTLVGDTEAFF.

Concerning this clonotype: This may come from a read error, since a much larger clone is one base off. CDR3 in amino acids: CASSSSSAGELFF. CDR3 in DNA: TGCGCCAGCAGCTCTTCTAGTGCCGGGGAGCTGTTTTTT. This sequence joins TRBV5-1 and TRBJ2-2; D gene ambiguous. Germline V gene data show CDR1 as SGHRS and CDR2 as YFSETQ. V was clipped by 3 bases and J by 6 bases, with 9 bases between them. The CDR3 loop spans 13 amino acids. Complete variable domain (other parts from reference TRBV5-1 and TRBJ2-2): KAGVTQTPRYLIKTRGQQVTLSCSPISGHRSVSWYQQTPGQGLQFLFEYFSETQRNKGNFPGRFSGRQFSNSRSEMNVSTLELGDSALYLCASSSSSAGELFFGEGSRLTVL.

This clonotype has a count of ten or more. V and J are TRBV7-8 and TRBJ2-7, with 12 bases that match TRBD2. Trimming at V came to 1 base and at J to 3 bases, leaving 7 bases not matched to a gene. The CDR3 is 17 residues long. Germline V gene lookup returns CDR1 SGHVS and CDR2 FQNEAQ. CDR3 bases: TGTGCCAGCAGCTTAGGGCCTGGGACTAGCGGGCTCTACGAGCAGTACTTC. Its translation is CASSLGPGTSGLYEQYF.

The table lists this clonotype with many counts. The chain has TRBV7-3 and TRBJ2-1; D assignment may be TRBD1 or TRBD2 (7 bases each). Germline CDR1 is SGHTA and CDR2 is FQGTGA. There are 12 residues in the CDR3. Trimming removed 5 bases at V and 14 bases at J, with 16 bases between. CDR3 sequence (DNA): TGTGCCAGCAGCCAGGGGGGGGAAGAGAAGTTCTTC. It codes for CASSQGGEEKFF.

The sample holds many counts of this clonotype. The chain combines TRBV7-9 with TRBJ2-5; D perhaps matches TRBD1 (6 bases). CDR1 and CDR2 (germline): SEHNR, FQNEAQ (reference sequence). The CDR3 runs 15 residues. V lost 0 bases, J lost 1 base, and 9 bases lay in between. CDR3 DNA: TGTGCCAGCAGCTTAGCGAGGACAGTCCAAGAGACCCAGTACTTC. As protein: CASSLARTVQETQYF.

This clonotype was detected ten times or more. CDR3 in amino acids: CASSLAFGTEYYEQYF. CDR3 DNA: TGTGCCAGCAGCTTAGCTTTCGGGACTGAATACTACGAGCAGTACTTC. The V call is TRBV7-2, the J call TRBJ2-7; the D gene is possibly TRBD2 (6 bases). This CDR3 contains 16 residues. The germline CDR1 and CDR2 sequences are SGHTA and FQGNSA. Trimming left V 0 bases short and J 3 bases short, with 15 bases between.

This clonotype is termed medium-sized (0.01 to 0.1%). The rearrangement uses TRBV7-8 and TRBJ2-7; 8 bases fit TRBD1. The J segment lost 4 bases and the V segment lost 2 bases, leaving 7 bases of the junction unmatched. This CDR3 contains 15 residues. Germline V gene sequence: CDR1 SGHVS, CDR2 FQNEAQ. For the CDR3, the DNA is TGTGCCAGCAGCTTAACTGGACAGGGAATGTACGAGCAGTACTTC. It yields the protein CASSLTGQGMYEQYF. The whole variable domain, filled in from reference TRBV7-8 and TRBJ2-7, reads GAGVSQSPRYKVAKRGQDVALRCDPISGHVSLFWYQQALGQGPEFLTYFQNEAQLDKSGLPSDRFFAERPEGSVSTLKIQRTQQEDSAVYLCASSLTGQGMYEQYFGPGTRLTVT.

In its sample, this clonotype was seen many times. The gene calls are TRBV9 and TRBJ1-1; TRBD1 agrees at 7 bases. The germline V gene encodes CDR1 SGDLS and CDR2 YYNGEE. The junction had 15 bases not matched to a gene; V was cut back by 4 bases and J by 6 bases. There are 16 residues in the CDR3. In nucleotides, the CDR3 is TGTGCCAGCAGCACAAGACAGGGTAGGACCGGGGCTGAAGCTTTCTTT. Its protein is CASSTRQGRTGAEAFF.

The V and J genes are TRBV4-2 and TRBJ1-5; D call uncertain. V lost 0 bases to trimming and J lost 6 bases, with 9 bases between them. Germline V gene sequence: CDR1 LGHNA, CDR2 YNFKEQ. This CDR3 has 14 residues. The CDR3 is CASSQDYTSQPQHF. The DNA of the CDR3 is TGTGCCAGCAGCCAAGATTACACGTCTCAGCCCCAGCATTTT.

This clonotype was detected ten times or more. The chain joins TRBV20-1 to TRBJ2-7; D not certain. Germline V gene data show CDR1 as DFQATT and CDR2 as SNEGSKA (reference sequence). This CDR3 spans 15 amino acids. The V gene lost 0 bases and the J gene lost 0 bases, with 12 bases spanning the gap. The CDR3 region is CSARDPRQFSYEQYF. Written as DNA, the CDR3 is TGCAGTGCTAGAGATCCTAGGCAGTTCTCCTACGAGCAGTACTTC.

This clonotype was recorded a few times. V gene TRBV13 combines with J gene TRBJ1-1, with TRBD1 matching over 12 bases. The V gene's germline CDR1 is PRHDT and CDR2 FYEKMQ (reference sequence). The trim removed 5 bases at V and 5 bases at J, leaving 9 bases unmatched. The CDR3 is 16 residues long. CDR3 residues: CASSVTGTGGRTEAFF. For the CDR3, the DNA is TGTGCCAGCAGCGTCACCGGGACAGGGGGCCGGACTGAAGCTTTCTTT. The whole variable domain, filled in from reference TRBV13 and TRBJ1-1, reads AAGVIQSPRHLIKEKRETATLKCYPIPRHDTVYWYQQGPGQDPQFLISFYEKMQSDKGSIPDRFSAQQFSDYHSELNMSSLELGDSALYFCASSVTGTGGRTEAFFGQGTRLTVV.

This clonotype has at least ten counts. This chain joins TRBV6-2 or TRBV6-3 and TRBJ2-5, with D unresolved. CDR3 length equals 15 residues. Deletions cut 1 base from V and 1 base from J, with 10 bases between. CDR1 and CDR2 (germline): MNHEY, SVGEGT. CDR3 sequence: CASSYYPGAQETQYF. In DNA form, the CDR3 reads TGTGCCAGCAGTTACTATCCGGGCGCCCAAGAGACCCAGTACTTC.

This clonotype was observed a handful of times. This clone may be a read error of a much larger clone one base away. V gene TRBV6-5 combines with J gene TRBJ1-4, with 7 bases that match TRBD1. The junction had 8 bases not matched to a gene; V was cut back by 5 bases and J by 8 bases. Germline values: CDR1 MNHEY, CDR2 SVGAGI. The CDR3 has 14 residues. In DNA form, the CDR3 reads TGTGCCAGCAGTCACCCGGGACAGACAGAAAAACTGTTTTTT. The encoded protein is CASSHPGQTEKLFF.

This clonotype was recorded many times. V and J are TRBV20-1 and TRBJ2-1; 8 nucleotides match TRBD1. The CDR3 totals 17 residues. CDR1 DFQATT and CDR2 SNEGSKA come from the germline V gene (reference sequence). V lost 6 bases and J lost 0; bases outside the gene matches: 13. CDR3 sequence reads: CSATNFRDRFSYNEQFF. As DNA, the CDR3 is TGCAGTGCAACGAATTTCCGGGACAGGTTCTCCTACAATGAGCAGTTCTTC.

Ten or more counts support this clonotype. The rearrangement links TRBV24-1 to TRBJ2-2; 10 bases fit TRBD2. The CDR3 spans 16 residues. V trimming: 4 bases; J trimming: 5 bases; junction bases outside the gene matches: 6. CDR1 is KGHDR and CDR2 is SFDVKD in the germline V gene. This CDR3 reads CATSDPSGSRTGELFF. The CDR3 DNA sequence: TGTGCCACCAGTGACCCTAGCGGGAGTCGGACCGGGGAGCTGTTTTTT.

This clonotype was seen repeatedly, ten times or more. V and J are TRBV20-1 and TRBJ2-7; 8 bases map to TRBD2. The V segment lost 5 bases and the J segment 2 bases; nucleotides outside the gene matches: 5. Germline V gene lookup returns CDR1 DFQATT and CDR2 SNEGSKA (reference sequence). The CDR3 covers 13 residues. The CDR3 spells CSAEPGLAYEQYF. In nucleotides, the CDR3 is TGCAGTGCTGAACCGGGACTAGCCTACGAGCAGTACTTC.

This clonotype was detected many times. The CDR3 nucleotides read TGTGCCAGCAGCTTAGATGGAGGGGGGTCCGAGCAGTACTTC. It is translated as CASSLDGGGSEQYF. The J gene is TRBJ2-7, the V gene TRBV7-8; the D call may be TRBD1 or TRBD2 (6 bases each). The CDR3 extends over 14 amino acids. Trimming stripped 1 base from V and 6 bases from J, with 13 bases between. CDR1 SGHVS and CDR2 FQNEAQ come from the germline V gene.

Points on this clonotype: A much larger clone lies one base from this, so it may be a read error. CDR3 sequence reads: CASSLGGASGKTIYF. The CDR3 DNA is TGCGCCAGCAGCTTGGGGGGGGCTTCTGGAAAAACCATATATTTT. The chain combines TRBV5-1 with TRBJ1-3; D perhaps matches TRBD1 (6 bases). The length of the CDR3 is 15 residues. Germline V gives CDR1 SGHRS, CDR2 YFSETQ.

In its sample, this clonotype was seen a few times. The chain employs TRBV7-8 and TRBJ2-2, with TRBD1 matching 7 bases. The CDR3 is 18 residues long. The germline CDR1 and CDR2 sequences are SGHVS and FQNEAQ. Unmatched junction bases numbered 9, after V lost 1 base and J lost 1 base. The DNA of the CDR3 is TGTGCCAGCAGCTTAGTTCTGTTGACAGGGAGGAACACCGGGGAGCTGTTTTTT. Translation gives CASSLVLLTGRNTGELFF.

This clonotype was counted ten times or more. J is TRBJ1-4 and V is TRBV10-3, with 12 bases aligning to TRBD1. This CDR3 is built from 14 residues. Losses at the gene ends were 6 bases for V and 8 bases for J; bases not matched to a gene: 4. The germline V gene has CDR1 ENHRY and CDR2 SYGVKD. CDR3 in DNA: TGTGCCATCAGGGGGGACAGGGGGCAAGAAAAACTGTTTTTT. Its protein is CAIRGDRGQEKLFF.

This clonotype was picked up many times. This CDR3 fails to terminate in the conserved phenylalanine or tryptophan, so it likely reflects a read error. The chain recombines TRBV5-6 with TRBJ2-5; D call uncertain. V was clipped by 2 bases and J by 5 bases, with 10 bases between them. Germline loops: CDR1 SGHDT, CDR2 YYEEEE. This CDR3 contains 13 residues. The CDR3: CASSLGQRETQYS. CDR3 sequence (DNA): TGTGCCAGCAGCTTAGGGCAAAGGGAGACCCAGTACTCC.

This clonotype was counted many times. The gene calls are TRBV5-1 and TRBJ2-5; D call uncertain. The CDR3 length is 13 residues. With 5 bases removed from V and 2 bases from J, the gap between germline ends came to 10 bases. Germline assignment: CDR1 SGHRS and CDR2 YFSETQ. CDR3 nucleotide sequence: TGCGCCAGCAGAACCAGGTTACAAGAGACCCAGTACTTC. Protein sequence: CASRTRLQETQYF.

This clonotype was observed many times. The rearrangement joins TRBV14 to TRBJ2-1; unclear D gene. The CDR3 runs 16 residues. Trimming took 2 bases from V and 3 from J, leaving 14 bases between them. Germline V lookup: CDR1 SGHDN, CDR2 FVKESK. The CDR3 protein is CASSQYGPGDYNEQFF. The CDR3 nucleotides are TGTGCCAGCAGCCAATATGGACCAGGAGACTACAATGAGCAGTTCTTC.

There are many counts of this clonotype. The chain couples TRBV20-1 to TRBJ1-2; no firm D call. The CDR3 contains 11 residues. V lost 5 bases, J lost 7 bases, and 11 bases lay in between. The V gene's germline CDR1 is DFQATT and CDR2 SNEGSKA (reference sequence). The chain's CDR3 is CSAPREAGYTF. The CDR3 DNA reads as TGCAGTGCTCCGCGAGAGGCTGGCTACACCTTC.

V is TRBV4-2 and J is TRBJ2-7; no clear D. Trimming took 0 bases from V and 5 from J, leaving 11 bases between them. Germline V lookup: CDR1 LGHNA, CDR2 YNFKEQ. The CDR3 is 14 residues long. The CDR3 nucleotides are TGTGCCAGCAGCCAAGATCCCGGAGAGGACGAGCAGTACTTC. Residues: CASSQDPGEDEQYF.

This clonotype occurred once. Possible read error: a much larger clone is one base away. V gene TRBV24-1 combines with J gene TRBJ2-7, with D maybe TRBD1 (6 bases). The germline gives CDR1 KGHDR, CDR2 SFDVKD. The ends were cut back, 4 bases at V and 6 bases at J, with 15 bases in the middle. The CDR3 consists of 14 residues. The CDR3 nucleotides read TGTGCCACCAGTGACGGGAAAGGGGGTTTCGAGCAGTACTTC. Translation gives CATSDGKGGFEQYF.